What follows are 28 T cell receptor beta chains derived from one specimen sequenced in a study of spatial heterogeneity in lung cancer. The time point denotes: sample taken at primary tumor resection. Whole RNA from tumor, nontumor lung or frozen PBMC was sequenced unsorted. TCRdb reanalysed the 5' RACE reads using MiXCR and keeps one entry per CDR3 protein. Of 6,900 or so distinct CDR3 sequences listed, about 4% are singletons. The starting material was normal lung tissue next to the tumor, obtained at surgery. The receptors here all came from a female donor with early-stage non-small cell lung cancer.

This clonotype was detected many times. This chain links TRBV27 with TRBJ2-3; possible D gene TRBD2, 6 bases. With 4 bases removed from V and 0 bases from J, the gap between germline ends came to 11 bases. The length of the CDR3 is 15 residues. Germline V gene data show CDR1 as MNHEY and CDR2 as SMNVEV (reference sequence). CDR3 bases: TGTGCCAGCAGTTGGATAGCGGCTAGCACAGATACGCAGTATTTT. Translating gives CASSWIAASTDTQYF.

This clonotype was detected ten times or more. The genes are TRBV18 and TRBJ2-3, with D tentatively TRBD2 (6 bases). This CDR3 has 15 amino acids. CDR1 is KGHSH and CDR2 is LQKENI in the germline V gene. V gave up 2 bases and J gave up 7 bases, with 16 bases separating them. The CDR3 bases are TGTGCCAGCTCACCAATCGGGAGCTCAGCTAATACGCAGTATTTT. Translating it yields CASSPIGSSANTQYF.

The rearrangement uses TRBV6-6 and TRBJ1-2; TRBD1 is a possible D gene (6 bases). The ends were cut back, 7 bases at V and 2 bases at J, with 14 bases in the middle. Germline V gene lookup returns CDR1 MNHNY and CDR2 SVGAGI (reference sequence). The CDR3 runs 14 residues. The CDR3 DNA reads TGTGCCAGCACCAGGTCGGGGGCGAACTATGGCTACACCTTC. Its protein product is CASTRSGANYGYTF.

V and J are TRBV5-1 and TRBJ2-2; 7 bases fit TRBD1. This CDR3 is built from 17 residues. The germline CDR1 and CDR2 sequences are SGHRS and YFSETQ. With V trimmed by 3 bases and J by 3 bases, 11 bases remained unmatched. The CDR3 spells CASSSGPDRVDTGELFF. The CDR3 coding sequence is TGCGCCAGCAGCTCTGGACCTGACAGGGTCGACACCGGGGAGCTGTTTTTT.

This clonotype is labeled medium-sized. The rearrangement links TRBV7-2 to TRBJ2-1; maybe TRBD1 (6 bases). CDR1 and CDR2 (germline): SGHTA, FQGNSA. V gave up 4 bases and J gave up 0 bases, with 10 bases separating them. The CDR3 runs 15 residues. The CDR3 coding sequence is TGTGCCAGCAGCTCAGGGGCGAGCTCCTACAATGAGCAGTTCTTC. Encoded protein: CASSSGASSYNEQFF.

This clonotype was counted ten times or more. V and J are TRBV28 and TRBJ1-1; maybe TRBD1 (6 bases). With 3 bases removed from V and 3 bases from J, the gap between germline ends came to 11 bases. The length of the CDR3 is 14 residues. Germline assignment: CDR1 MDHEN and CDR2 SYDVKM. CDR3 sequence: CASSFMNRDTEAFF. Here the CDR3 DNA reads TGTGCCAGCAGTTTTATGAACAGGGACACTGAAGCTTTCTTT.

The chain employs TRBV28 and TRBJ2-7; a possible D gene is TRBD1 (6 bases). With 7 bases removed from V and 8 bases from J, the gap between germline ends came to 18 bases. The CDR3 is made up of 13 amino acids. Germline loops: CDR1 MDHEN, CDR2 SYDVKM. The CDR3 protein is CASIAERGSKQYF. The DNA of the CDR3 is TGTGCCAGCATCGCGGAAAGGGGGTCTAAGCAGTACTTC.

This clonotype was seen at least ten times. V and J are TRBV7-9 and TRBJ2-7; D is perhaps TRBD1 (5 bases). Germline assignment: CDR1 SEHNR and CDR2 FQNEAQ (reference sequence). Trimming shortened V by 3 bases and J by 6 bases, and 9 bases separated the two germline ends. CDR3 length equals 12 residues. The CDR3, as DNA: TGTGCCAGCAGCTTCCACCAGGGCGAGCAGTACTTC. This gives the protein CASSFHQGEQYF.

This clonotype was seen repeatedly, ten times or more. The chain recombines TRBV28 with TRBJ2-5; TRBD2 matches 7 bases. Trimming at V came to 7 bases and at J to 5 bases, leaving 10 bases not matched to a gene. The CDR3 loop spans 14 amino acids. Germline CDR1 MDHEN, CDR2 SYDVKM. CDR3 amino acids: CASTLGGGSETQYF. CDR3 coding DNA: TGTGCCAGCACCCTTGGGGGGGGGAGTGAGACCCAGTACTTC.

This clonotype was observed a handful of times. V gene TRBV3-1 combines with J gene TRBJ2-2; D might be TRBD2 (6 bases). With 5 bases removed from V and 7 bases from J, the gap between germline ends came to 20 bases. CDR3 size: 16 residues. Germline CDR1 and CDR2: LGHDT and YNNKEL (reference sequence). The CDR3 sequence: CASSRALRGKFGELFF. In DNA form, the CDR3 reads TGTGCCAGCAGCAGGGCCCTTCGGGGGAAGTTCGGGGAGCTGTTTTTT. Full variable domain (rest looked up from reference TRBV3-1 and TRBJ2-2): DTAVSQTPKYLVTQMGNDKSIKCEQNLGHDTMYWYKQDSKKFLKIMFSYNNKELIINETVPNRFSPKSPDKAHLNLHINSLELGDSAVYFCASSRALRGKFGELFFGEGSRLTVL.

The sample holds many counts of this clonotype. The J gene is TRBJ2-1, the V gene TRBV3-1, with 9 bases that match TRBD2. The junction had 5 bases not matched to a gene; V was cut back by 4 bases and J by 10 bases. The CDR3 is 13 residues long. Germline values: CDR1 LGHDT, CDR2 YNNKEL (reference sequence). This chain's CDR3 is CASSLSGGIEQFF. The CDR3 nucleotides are TGTGCCAGCAGCCTGAGCGGGGGGATCGAGCAGTTCTTC.

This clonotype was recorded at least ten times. The CDR3 nucleotides read TGTGCCAGCAGCGTAGCCGATTCAGGGGCAGAGACCCAGTACTTC. It yields the protein CASSVADSGAETQYF. J is TRBJ2-5 and V is TRBV9, with D possibly being TRBD1 (6 bases). The germline V gene has CDR1 SGDLS and CDR2 YYNGEE. V was clipped by 0 bases and J by 4 bases, with 13 bases between them. CDR3 length equals 15 residues.

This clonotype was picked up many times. In nucleotides, the CDR3 is TGTGCCAGCACAACCGCGCGGGGGGCCAAGGATGAGCAGTTCTTC. Translating gives CASTTARGAKDEQFF. This sequence joins TRBV6-2 or TRBV6-3 and TRBJ2-1; 8 bases match TRBD2. Germline V gene data show CDR1 as MNHEY and CDR2 as SVGEGT. Trimming cost V 7 bases and J 8 bases; bases outside gene matches: 13. This CDR3 has 15 residues.

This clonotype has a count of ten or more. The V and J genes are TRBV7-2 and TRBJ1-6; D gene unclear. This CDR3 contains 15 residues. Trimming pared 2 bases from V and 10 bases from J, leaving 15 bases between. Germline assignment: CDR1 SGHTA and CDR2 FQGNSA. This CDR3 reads CASSLRSSSESPLHF. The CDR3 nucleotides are TGTGCCAGCAGCTTAAGGAGCAGCTCGGAATCACCCCTCCACTTT.

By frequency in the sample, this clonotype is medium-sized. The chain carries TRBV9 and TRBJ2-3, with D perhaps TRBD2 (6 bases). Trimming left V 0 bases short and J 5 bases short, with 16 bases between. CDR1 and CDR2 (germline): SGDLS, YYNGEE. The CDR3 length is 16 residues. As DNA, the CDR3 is TGTGCCAGCAGCGTAGCTACCGGAGGGAGAGAAGATACGCAGTATTTT. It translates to CASSVATGGREDTQYF.

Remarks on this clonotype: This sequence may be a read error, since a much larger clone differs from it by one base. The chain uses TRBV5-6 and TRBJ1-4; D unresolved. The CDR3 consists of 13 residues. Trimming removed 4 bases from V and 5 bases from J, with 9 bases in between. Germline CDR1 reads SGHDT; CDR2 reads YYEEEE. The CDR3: CASSLWGNEKLFF. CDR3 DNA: TGTGCCAGCAGCCTGTGGGGAAATGAAAAACTGTTTTTT.

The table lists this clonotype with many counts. The DNA for the CDR3 is TGTGCCAGCAGCCAAGATTTTGCGATAGCCAAAAACATTCAGTACTTC. Its translation: CASSQDFAIAKNIQYF. The chain has TRBV4-2 and TRBJ2-4; D unresolved. Trimming took 0 bases from V and 0 from J, leaving 9 bases between them. Per germline, CDR1 LGHNA and CDR2 YNFKEQ. This CDR3 spans 16 amino acids.

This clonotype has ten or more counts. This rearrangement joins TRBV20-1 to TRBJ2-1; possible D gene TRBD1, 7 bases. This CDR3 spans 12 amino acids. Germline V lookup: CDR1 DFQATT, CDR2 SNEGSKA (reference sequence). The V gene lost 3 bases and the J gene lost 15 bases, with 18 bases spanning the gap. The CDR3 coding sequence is TGCAGTGCTAGTTGGCAGGGGGACTTACGGTTCTTC. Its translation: CSASWQGDLRFF.

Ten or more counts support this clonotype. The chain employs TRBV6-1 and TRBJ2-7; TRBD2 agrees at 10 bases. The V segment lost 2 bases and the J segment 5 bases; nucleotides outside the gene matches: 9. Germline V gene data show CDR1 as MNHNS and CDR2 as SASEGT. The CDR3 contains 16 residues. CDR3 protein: CASSEWASGGRDEQYF. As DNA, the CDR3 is TGTGCCAGCAGTGAATGGGCTAGCGGGGGCCGGGACGAGCAGTACTTC.

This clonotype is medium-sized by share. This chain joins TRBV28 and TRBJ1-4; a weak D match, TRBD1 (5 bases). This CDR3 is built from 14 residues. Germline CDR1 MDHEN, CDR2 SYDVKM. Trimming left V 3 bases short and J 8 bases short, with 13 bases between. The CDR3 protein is CASSLAGLNEKLFF. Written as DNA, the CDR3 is TGTGCCAGCAGTTTGGCAGGGCTGAACGAAAAACTGTTTTTT.

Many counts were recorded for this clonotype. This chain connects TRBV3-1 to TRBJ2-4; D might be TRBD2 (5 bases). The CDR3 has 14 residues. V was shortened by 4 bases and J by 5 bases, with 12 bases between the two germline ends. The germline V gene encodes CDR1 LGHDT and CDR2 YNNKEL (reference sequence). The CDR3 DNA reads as TGTGCCAGCAGCCGATCGACTACGGAAAACATTCAGTACTTC. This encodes CASSRSTTENIQYF. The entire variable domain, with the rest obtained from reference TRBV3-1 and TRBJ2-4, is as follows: DTAVSQTPKYLVTQMGNDKSIKCEQNLGHDTMYWYKQDSKKFLKIMFSYNNKELIINETVPNRFSPKSPDKAHLNLHINSLELGDSAVYFCASSRSTTENIQYFGAGTRLSVL.

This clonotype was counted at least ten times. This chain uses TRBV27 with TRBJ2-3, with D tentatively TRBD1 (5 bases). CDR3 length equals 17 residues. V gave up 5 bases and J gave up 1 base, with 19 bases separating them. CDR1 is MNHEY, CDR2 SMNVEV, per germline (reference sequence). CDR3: CASSRQLPAIRTDTQYF. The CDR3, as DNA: TGTGCCAGCAGTCGACAGCTCCCGGCCATTCGCACAGATACGCAGTATTTT.

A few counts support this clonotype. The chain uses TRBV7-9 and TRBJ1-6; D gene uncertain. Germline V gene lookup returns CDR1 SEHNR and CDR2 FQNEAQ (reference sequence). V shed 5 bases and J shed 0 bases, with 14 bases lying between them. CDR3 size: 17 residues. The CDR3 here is CASSLSDASSYNSPLHF. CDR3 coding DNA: TGTGCCAGCAGCCTTTCCGATGCTAGCTCCTATAATTCACCCCTCCACTTT.

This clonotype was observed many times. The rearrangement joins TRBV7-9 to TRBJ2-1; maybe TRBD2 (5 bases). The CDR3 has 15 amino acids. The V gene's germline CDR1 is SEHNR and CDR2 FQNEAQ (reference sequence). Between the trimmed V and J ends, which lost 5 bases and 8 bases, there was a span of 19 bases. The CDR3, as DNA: TGTGCCAGCAGCCGCCCGACGGGGTTTGGCGATGAGCAGTTCTTC. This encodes CASSRPTGFGDEQFF.

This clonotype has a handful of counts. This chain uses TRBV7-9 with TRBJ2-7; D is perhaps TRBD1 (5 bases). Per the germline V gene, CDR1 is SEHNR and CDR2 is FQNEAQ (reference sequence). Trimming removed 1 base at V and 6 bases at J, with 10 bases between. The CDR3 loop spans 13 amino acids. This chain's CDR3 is CASSLGTSTEQYF. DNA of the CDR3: TGTGCCAGCAGCTTAGGGACATCGACCGAGCAGTACTTC.

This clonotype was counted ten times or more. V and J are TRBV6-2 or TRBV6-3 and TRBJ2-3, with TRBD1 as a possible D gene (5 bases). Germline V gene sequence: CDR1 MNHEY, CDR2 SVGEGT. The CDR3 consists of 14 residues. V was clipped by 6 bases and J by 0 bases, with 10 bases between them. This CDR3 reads CASRPQGSTDTQYF. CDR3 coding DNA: TGTGCCAGCAGACCGCAGGGCAGCACAGATACGCAGTATTTT.

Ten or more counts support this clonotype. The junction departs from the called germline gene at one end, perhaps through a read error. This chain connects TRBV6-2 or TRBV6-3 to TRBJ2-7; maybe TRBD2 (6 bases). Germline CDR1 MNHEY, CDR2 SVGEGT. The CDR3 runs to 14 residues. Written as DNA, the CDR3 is TGTGCCAGCAGTCTGGGGGGAAATTCCTTCGAGCAGTACTTC. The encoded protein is CASSLGGNSFEQYF.

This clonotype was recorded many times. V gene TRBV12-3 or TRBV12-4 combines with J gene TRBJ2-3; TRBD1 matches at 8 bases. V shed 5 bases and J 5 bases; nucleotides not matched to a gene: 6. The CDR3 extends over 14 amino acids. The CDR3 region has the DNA TGTGCCAGCAGTCCGGACAGGGTTGTAGATACGCAGTATTTT. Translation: CASSPDRVVDTQYF.